The next 3 T cell receptor beta chains were all read from a single sample in a study of cytotoxic CD8 clonotypes in ibrutinib-treated CLL. Clones were sequenced by immunoSEQ multiplex PCR, and TCRdb holds only the in-frame ones, with some missing. The sample contains fewer than 400,000 clones, 67% of which appear only once. Sequences were derived from PBMCs, sampled after 36 months of ibrutinib treatment. All receptors derive from a human donor with chronic lymphocytic leukemia.

This clone was recorded once. The rearrangement uses TRBV15 and TRBJ2-7; no clear D gene. CDR1 is LNHNV, CDR2 YYDKDF, per germline (reference sequence). CDR3 size: 11 residues. Trimming took 0 bases from V and 5 from J, leaving 2 bases between them. The chain's CDR3 is CATSREHEQYF. In DNA form, the CDR3 reads TGTGCCACCAGCAGAGAGCACGAGCAGTACTTC.

V gene TRBV25-1 combines with J gene TRBJ2-7; 7 positions agree with TRBD2. The CDR3 covers 13 residues. Germline V lookup: CDR1 MGHDK, CDR2 SYGVNS. V lost 1 base, J lost 4 bases, and 1 base stayed unmatched. The CDR3 here is CASSEFGRYEQYF. CDR3 bases: TGTGCCAGCAGTGAATTCGGGAGGTACGAGCAGTACTTC.

Turning to this clone: Because the CDR3's place on the DNA is in doubt, the DNA is left out and the CDR3 is given as listed by TCRdb. CDR3 region: CASSLQGFGAGIQPQHF. The chain couples TRBV7-9 to TRBJ1-5. CDR1 SEHNR and CDR2 FQNEAQ come from the germline V gene (reference sequence). The CDR3 is 17 residues long, counting both termini.